Listed below are T cell receptor beta chains from one sample, sequenced in a study of early T cells in non-severe SARS-CoV-2 infection. TCRdb itself ran the 5' RACE reads through MiXCR, one entry per CDR3 protein. The sample has some 70,000 distinct CDR3 sequences, over 4.5% seen once. The sequenced sample consisted of whole blood. Source of these receptors: an adult who was a healthcare worker with PCR-confirmed SARS-CoV-2 infection or an uninfected control (not recorded which). Both conserved end residues are part of each CDR3. The D gene is left open where the match is weak. Some rows mark clone size as missing; the rest say once, few, many or name a class of expanded clone.

D: TRBD1; size: few; J: TRBJ2-1; V: TRBV27; length: 15; DNA: TGTGCCAGCAGTTCCCCAGGGGGCTCCTACAATGAGCAGTTCTTC; CDR3: CASSSPGGSYNEQFF
D: TRBD1; size: many; J: TRBJ1-1; V: TRBV24-1; length: 14; DNA: TGTGCCACCAAGGGCGGGACAGGGAAAACTGAAGCTTTCTTT; CDR3: CATKGGTGKTEAFF
D: .; size: .; J: TRBJ1-6; V: TRBV3-1; length: 12; DNA: TGTGCCAGCAGCCAAGAGGAATCACCCCTCCACTTT; CDR3: CASSQEESPLHF
D: TRBD2; size: once; J: TRBJ2-1; V: TRBV11-2; length: 15; DNA: TGTGCCAGCAGCTTAGCGACAGTGGGGGGGACCGAGCAGTTCTTC; CDR3: CASSLATVGGTEQFF
D: TRBD1; size: many; J: TRBJ1-6; V: TRBV7-3; length: 15; DNA: TGTGCCAGCAGCTTGGAGGGGGCTTGGAATTCACCCCTCCACTTT; CDR3: CASSLEGAWNSPLHF
D: TRBD1; size: many; J: TRBJ2-7; V: TRBV28; length: 19; DNA: TGTGCCAGCAGTTACCTTGTTTATGGACAGGGGGCGCGATCGTACGAGCAGTACTTC; CDR3: CASSYLVYGQGARSYEQYF
D: TRBD2; size: many; J: TRBJ2-1; V: TRBV9; length: 17; DNA: TGTGCCAGCAGCATAGGGACTAGCGGGAGCTCCTACAATGAGCAGTTCTTC; CDR3: CASSIGTSGSSYNEQFF
D: .; size: many; J: TRBJ2-1; V: TRBV6-2/TRBV6-3; length: 16; DNA: TGTGCCAGCAGTTACCACAGGTCAAGCTCCTACAATGAGCAGTTCTTC; CDR3: CASSYHRSSSYNEQFF
D: TRBD1; size: many; J: TRBJ1-6; V: TRBV20-1; length: 17; DNA: TGCAGTGCTAGGCAGAGCGTGGGGACAGGCCAAAATTCACCCCTCCACTTT; CDR3: CSARQSVGTGQNSPLHF
D: .; size: few; J: TRBJ2-5; V: TRBV28; length: 15; DNA: TGTGCCAGCAGTTTTTCCTCGGGAGCTCGAGAGACCCAGTACTTC; CDR3: CASSFSSGARETQYF
D: .; size: many; J: TRBJ2-3; V: TRBV5-1; length: 16; DNA: TGCGCCAGCAGCTTGGGTTTGCGTTCTAGCACAGATACGCAGTATTTT; CDR3: CASSLGLRSSTDTQYF
D: TRBD1; size: many; J: TRBJ2-3; V: TRBV4-1; length: 16; DNA: TGCGCCAGCAGCCAAGTGGACAGGGGGTTGACAGATACGCAGTATTTT; CDR3: CASSQVDRGLTDTQYF
D: .; size: many; J: TRBJ2-7; V: TRBV7-9; length: 13; DNA: TGTGCCAGCCAAGTGGGGAGCTCCTACGAGCAGTACTTC; CDR3: CASQVGSSYEQYF
D: TRBD2; size: many; J: TRBJ2-7; V: TRBV7-9; length: 14; DNA: TGTGCCAGCAGCGAGGGACTAGCGGCCTACGAGCAGTACTTC; CDR3: CASSEGLAAYEQYF
D: .; size: few; J: TRBJ2-5; V: TRBV7-9; length: 13; DNA: TGTGCCAGCAGCTTAGTGGAGAGAGAGACCCAGTACTTC; CDR3: CASSLVERETQYF
D: .; size: .; J: TRBJ2-1; V: TRBV20-1; length: 11; DNA: TGCAGTGCTCTGGGGAACAATGAGCAGTTCTTC; CDR3: CSALGNNEQFF
D: .; size: many; J: TRBJ2-7; V: TRBV12-2; length: 15; DNA: TGTGCAAGTCGCTCCGACCGGGGAGGGAGGTACGAGCAGTACTTC; CDR3: CASRSDRGGRYEQYF
D: TRBD1; size: many; J: TRBJ2-6; V: TRBV6-2/TRBV6-3; length: 19; DNA: TGTGCCAGCAGGCCCTACCGGGACAGAGCCCACTCTGGGGCCAACGTCCTGACTTTC; CDR3: CASRPYRDRAHSGANVLTF
D: TRBD2; size: few; J: TRBJ2-5; V: TRBV3-1; length: 14; DNA: TGTGCCAGCAGCCAAGATCTAGCGGAAGAGACCCAGTACTTC; CDR3: CASSQDLAEETQYF
D: .; size: .; J: TRBJ2-6; V: TRBV10-3; length: 17; DNA: TGTGCCATCAGTGAGTCCCCTCCAAGCTCTGGGGCCAACGTCCTGACTTTC; CDR3: CAISESPPSSGANVLTF
D: .; size: .; J: TRBJ1-3; V: TRBV4-2; length: 16; DNA: TGTGCCAGCAGCCAAGAGGTCTCGCTTTCCAGGGACACCATATATTTT; CDR3: CASSQEVSLSRDTIYF
D: TRBD1; size: .; J: TRBJ2-5; V: TRBV29-1; length: 13; DNA: TGCAGCGCAGCGACAGGGGGCGGGGAGACCCAGTACTTC; CDR3: CSAATGGGETQYF
D: .; size: many; J: TRBJ1-2; V: TRBV6-5; length: 14; DNA: TGTGCCAGCAGTTCCCTTTCAGGAGGGTATGGCTACACCTTC; CDR3: CASSSLSGGYGYTF
D: .; size: few; J: TRBJ2-3; V: TRBV19; length: 12; DNA: TGTGCCAGTAGTACCCTAGGAGATACGCAGTATTTT; CDR3: CASSTLGDTQYF
D: .; size: many; J: TRBJ2-7; V: TRBV6-6; length: 12; DNA: TGTGCCAGCACCGACGGTCCCTACGAGCAGTACTTC; CDR3: CASTDGPYEQYF